Detailed here is one T cell receptor beta chain. What it binds is not known. A second roughly 7 to 11 cycle PCR used barcoded and J-beta primers. Using its own MiXCR run on the 5' RACE reads, TCRdb lists one record per CDR3 protein. The table has about 830,000 distinct CDR3 sequences, approximately 67% seen once. Germline assignment: CDR1 SNHLY and CDR2 FYNNEI. Trimming took 4 bases from V and 5 from J; bases not matched to a gene: 3. The CDR3 is 15 residues long. The donors, aged 6 to 90, were healthy Caucasians from Russia. The data were taken from a study of blood T cells in healthy people across ages. Broader study findings: Naive T cell percentage strongly correlated with TCR beta diversity. The authors considered diversity estimates from one million T cells to be underestimates. Naive and antigen-experienced cells could not be conclusively compared, given unsorted PBMCs.

Sequencing was done on a sample of blood. The chain couples TRBV2 to TRBJ1-5; 12 nucleotides agree with TRBD1. The sequence was collected from a man between 25 and 39 years old in good health. CDR3 sequence: CASSGDRGQDQPQHF. CDR3 DNA: TGTGCCAGCAGTGGGGACAGGGGGCAGGATCAGCCCCAGCATTTT.